These 23 T cell receptor beta chains came from one sample sequenced in a study of blood T cell repertoires in COVID-19. The repertoire was sequenced with immunoSEQ multiplex PCR; TCRdb's copy has only in-frame clones and lacks some. The sample lists under 200,000 clones, roughly 87% seen once, with just under 4% in the top ten. The specimen sequenced was peripheral blood. These receptors originate from a woman aged 55-69 years who had recovered from COVID-19.

This clone was counted between two and nine times. The chain combines TRBV19 with TRBJ2-3, with 13 positions matching TRBD2. V lost 1 base, J lost 4 bases, and 2 bases stayed unmatched. Germline V gives CDR1 LNHDA, CDR2 SQIVND (reference sequence). The CDR3 loop spans 16 amino acids. As DNA, the CDR3 is TGTGCCAGTAGTATAGGACTAGCGGGGGGTGCAGATACGCAGTATTTT. It yields the protein CASSIGLAGGADTQYF.

The chain joins TRBV30 to TRBJ2-3, with 14 nucleotides matching TRBD2. With 0 bases clipped from V and 3 bases from J, the junction kept 2 bases outside the gene matches. Germline-derived CDR1 and CDR2 are GTSNPN and SVGIG (reference sequence). CDR3 length: 16 amino acids. This CDR3 reads CAWSVGLAGDTDTQYF. The CDR3 bases are TGTGCCTGGAGTGTGGGACTAGCGGGGGATACAGATACGCAGTATTTT.

The CDR3 DNA is TGTGCCAGTAGTATCAGGAGGGGTGGTGAAAAACTGTTTTTT. Translation: CASSIRRGGEKLFF. The rearrangement joins TRBV19 to TRBJ1-4, with a tentative D call TRBD1 (5 bases). In germline, CDR1 is LNHDA, CDR2 SQIVND (reference sequence). CDR3 length equals 14 residues. The germline V and J ends were trimmed by 3 bases and 7 bases, with 12 bases remaining between them.

V is TRBV5-5 and J is TRBJ2-5; 7 bases line up with TRBD2. J gave up 5 bases and V 6 bases, and 10 bases lay outside the gene matches. From germline, CDR1 is SGHKS and CDR2 YYEKEE (reference sequence). The CDR3 loop spans 14 amino acids. For the CDR3, the DNA is TGTGCCAGCACCAATCCTGGGGGGGGTGAGACCCAGTACTTC. It translates to CASTNPGGGETQYF.

This clone has a handful of counts. This chain links TRBV27 with TRBJ1-6; TRBD1 matches at 10 bases. J gave up 10 bases and V 2 bases, and 5 bases lay outside the gene matches. CDR1 is MNHEY, CDR2 SMNVEV, per germline (reference sequence). The CDR3 totals 15 residues. This chain's CDR3 is CASSLKDRGDSPLHF. CDR3 coding DNA: TGTGCCAGCAGTTTAAAGGACAGGGGGGACTCACCCCTCCACTTT.

V gene TRBV5-1 combines with J gene TRBJ1-1; D is unresolved. Germline V lookup: CDR1 SGHRS, CDR2 YFSETQ. CDR3 length: 13 amino acids. Trimming left V 5 bases short and J 0 bases short, with 8 bases between. The CDR3 DNA reads as TGCGCCAGCAGGGCAGTATTGAACACTGAAGCTTTCTTT. Translated, it gives CASRAVLNTEAFF.

The gene calls are TRBV10-1 and TRBJ1-3; 8 positions match TRBD1. The V and J ends lost 4 bases and 4 bases, in that order; junction bases with no gene match: 3. The CDR3 contains 14 residues. The germline V gene has CDR1 WNHNN and CDR2 SYGVQD (reference sequence). In nucleotides, the CDR3 is TGCGCCAGCAGTGTCCGGACAGGGGGAAACACCATATATTTT. Translated: CASSVRTGGNTIYF.

Notes on this clone: At one boundary the junction diverges from the germline segment, which might be a read error. This chain joins TRBV7-7 and TRBJ2-3; D is unresolved. The germline gives CDR1 SSHAT, CDR2 FNYEAQ (reference sequence). The CDR3 is made up of 13 amino acids. CDR3 coding DNA: TGTGCTAGCAGCCTTGACTTTACAGATACGCAGTATTTT. The encoded protein is CASSLDFTDTQYF.

The J gene is TRBJ1-1, the V gene TRBV9; possible D gene TRBD1, 5 bases. Per the germline V gene, CDR1 is SGDLS and CDR2 is YYNGEE. The germline V and J ends were trimmed by 1 base and 4 bases, with 14 bases remaining between them. The CDR3 is 15 residues long. The CDR3 DNA follows: TGTGCCAGCAGCGTATCCTCGGGGGTTGGCACTGAAGCTTTCTTT. Translation gives CASSVSSGVGTEAFF.

The V gene is TRBV7-2, the J gene TRBJ1-2; D unclear. Trimming cost V 1 base and J 4 bases, with 13 bases left between them. The CDR3 has 15 residues. Germline V lookup: CDR1 SGHTA, CDR2 FQGNSA. The chain's CDR3 is CASSLDSGILYGYTF. The CDR3 nucleotides are TGTGCCAGCAGCTTAGACTCGGGGATTCTCTATGGCTACACCTTC.

The rearrangement uses TRBV7-9 and TRBJ1-2; D gene uncertain. CDR1 SEHNR and CDR2 FQNEAQ come from the germline V gene (reference sequence). The CDR3 sequence is 14 residues long. Between the trimmed V and J ends, which lost 1 base and 6 bases, there was a span of 12 bases. The CDR3 sequence: CASSLGRPTNGYTF. The CDR3 nucleotides read TGTGCCAGCAGCTTAGGCCGGCCCACTAATGGCTACACCTTC.

V gene TRBV4-3 combines with J gene TRBJ2-2; 11 bases line up with TRBD1. The V gene's germline CDR1 is LGHNA and CDR2 YSLEER. With V trimmed by 2 bases and J by 4 bases, 6 bases remained unmatched. The length of the CDR3 is 17 residues. CDR3 amino acids: CASSQNPGQGVTGELFF. The CDR3 coding sequence is TGCGCCAGCAGCCAAAACCCGGGACAGGGGGTCACCGGGGAGCTGTTTTTT.

V gene TRBV19 combines with J gene TRBJ2-1; D unclear. V was shortened by 3 bases and J by 2 bases, with 11 bases between the two germline ends. The CDR3 has 15 residues. Germline V gene data show CDR1 as LNHDA and CDR2 as SQIVND (reference sequence). The CDR3 protein is CASSIDNQAYNEQFF. The CDR3 DNA reads TGTGCCAGTAGTATCGACAATCAGGCCTACAATGAGCAGTTCTTC.

This chain joins TRBV16 and TRBJ2-2, with TRBD2 matching 7 bases. This CDR3 comprises 18 residues. The germline gives CDR1 KGHSY, CDR2 FQNENV. Germline trimming cut 3 bases from V and 0 bases from J; bases unmatched to any gene: 10. The CDR3 here is CASSQILWGGPNTGELFF. The CDR3 nucleotides read TGTGCCAGCAGCCAGATCCTCTGGGGGGGTCCGAACACCGGGGAGCTGTTTTTT.

The chain joins TRBV20-1 to TRBJ2-1; 10 positions match TRBD2. The CDR3 length is 15 residues. Germline V gives CDR1 DFQATT, CDR2 SNEGSKA (reference sequence). V lost 3 bases, J lost 4 bases, and 6 bases stayed unmatched. This chain's CDR3 is CSASRSGGAYNEQFF. The CDR3 coding sequence is TGCAGTGCTAGTCGAAGCGGGGGGGCTTACAATGAGCAGTTCTTC.

The chain uses TRBV13 and TRBJ1-5, with 7 bases lining up with TRBD1. The J segment lost 4 bases and the V segment lost 5 bases, leaving 5 bases of the junction unmatched. The CDR3 consists of 14 residues. Germline-derived CDR1 and CDR2 are PRHDT and FYEKMQ (reference sequence). The CDR3 DNA is TGTGCCAGCAGCCTTGGGACAGTTAATCAGCCCCAGCATTTT. Residues: CASSLGTVNQPQHF. Full variable domain (outside the CDR3, taken from reference TRBV13 and TRBJ1-5): AAGVIQSPRHLIKEKRETATLKCYPIPRHDTVYWYQQGPGQDPQFLISFYEKMQSDKGSIPDRFSAQQFSDYHSELNMSSLELGDSALYFCASSLGTVNQPQHFGDGTRLSIL.

The V call is TRBV19, the J call TRBJ2-3, with 10 bases aligning to TRBD2. CDR1 is LNHDA, CDR2 SQIVND, per germline (reference sequence). V was pared by 5 bases and J by 1 base, with 6 bases of the junction left unmatched. This CDR3 contains 16 residues. Here the CDR3 DNA reads TGTGCCAGTAGTCAATTTCTAGCGGGGGGCACAGATACGCAGTATTTT. This encodes CASSQFLAGGTDTQYF.

This clone showed up just once. This chain connects TRBV6-5 to TRBJ1-1, with TRBD1 as a possible D gene (6 bases). CDR3 length equals 12 residues. The germline V gene has CDR1 MNHEY and CDR2 SVGAGI. Deletions cut 5 bases from V and 5 bases from J, with 9 bases between. In nucleotides, the CDR3 is TGTGCCAGCAGTCTGGGGGCGACTGAAGCTTTCTTT. Residues: CASSLGATEAFF.

V gene TRBV18 combines with J gene TRBJ1-3; D gene uncertain. This CDR3 contains 16 residues. Deletions cut 4 bases from V and 7 bases from J, with 20 bases between. CDR1 is KGHSH, CDR2 LQKENI, per germline. CDR3 protein: CASSQRYTSWENTIYF. Here the CDR3 DNA reads TGTGCCAGCTCACAACGATACACCTCTTGGGAGAACACCATATATTTT.

The chain employs TRBV6-5 and TRBJ1-5; a possible D gene is TRBD1 (6 bases). Looked up from germline, CDR1 is MNHEY and CDR2 is SVGAGI. V was trimmed by 3 bases and J by 6 bases, leaving 9 bases between them. The CDR3 extends over 13 amino acids. The CDR3 DNA reads as TGTGCCAGCAGTTATAACAGGGTTCAGCCCCAGCATTTT. Its protein is CASSYNRVQPQHF.

The gene calls are TRBV5-6 and TRBJ1-1; D is uncertain. V dropped 3 bases and J dropped 0 bases, with 12 bases sitting between them. This CDR3 is built from 15 residues. Germline CDR1 SGHDT, CDR2 YYEEEE. The CDR3 DNA reads as TGTGCCAGCAGCTATACGAGCGTAATGAACACTGAAGCTTTCTTT. It yields the protein CASSYTSVMNTEAFF.

The CDR3 DNA is TGTGCCAGTAGTCTATGGGGACTAGCGGGGGGCCTAAACACCGGGGAGCTGTTTTTT. Protein: CASSLWGLAGGLNTGELFF. The chain carries TRBV19 and TRBJ2-2; TRBD2 matches at 15 bases. The CDR3 is made up of 19 amino acids. Germline V gene lookup returns CDR1 LNHDA and CDR2 SQIVND (reference sequence). V lost 5 bases, J lost 2 bases, and 9 bases stayed unmatched.

The V gene is TRBV5-1, the J gene TRBJ2-2; 7 bases map to TRBD1. The CDR3 has 14 amino acids. CDR1 and CDR2 from the germline V gene are SGHRS and YFSETQ. J lost 2 bases, V lost 10 bases, and 8 bases had no gene match. The CDR3 loop reads CAARDSINTGELFF. CDR3 coding DNA: TGCGCCGCCAGGGACAGCATCAACACCGGGGAGCTGTTTTTT.